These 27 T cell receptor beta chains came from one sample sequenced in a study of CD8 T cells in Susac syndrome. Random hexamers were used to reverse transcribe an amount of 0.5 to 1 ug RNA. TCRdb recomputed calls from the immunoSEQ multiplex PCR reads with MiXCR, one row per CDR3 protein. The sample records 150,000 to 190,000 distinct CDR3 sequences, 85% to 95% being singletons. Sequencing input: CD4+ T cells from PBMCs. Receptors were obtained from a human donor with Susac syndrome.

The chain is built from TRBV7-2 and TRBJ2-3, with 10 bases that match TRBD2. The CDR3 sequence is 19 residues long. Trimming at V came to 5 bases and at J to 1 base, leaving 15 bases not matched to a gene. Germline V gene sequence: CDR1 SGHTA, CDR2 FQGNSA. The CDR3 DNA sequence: TGTGCCAGCAGCCCCCCCGGAAAGCTAGCGGGGGTGGGCACAGATACGCAGTATTTT. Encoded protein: CASSPPGKLAGVGTDTQYF.

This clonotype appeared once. Here the CDR3 reads CASSRNPGAATQYF. CDR3 nucleotides: TGTGCCAGCAGCCGAAATCCGGGGGCCGCCACCCAGTACTTC. The rearrangement links TRBV7-3 to TRBJ2-5; D tentatively fits TRBD1 or TRBD2 (6 bases each). Germline V gene sequence: CDR1 SGHTA, CDR2 FQGTGA. The CDR3 contains 14 residues. Trimming shortened V by 5 bases and J by 8 bases, and 18 bases separated the two germline ends.

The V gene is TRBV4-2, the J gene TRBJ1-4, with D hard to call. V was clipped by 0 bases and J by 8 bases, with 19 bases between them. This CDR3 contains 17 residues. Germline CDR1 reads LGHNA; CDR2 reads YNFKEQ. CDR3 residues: CASSQDSRTASWEKLFF. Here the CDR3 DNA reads TGTGCCAGCAGCCAAGATAGTCGAACCGCATCTTGGGAAAAACTGTTTTTT.

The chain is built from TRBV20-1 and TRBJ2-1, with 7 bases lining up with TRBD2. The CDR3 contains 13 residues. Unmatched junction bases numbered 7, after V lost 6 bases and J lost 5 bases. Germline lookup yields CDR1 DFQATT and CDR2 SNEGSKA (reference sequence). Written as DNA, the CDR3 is TGCAGTGCCGATCGGACTAGTGACAATGAGCAGTTCTTC. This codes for CSADRTSDNEQFF.

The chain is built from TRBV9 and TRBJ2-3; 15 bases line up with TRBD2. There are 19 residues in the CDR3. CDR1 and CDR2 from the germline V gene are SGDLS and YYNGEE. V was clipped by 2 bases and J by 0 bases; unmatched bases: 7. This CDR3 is CASSVHWTSGGASTDTQYF. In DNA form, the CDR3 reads TGTGCCAGCAGCGTTCATTGGACTAGCGGGGGGGCTAGCACAGATACGCAGTATTTT.

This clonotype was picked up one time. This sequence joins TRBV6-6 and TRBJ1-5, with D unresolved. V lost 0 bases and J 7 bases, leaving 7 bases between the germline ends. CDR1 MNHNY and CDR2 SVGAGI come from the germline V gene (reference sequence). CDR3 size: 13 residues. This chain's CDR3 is CASSYSEGQPQHF. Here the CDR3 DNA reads TGTGCCAGCAGTTACTCAGAAGGACAGCCCCAGCATTTT.

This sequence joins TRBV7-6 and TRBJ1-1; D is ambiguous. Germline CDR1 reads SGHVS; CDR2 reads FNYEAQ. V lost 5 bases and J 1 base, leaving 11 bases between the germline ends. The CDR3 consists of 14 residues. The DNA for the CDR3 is TGTGCCAGCAGCCTTGGGAAGGGGAACACTGAAGCTTTCTTT. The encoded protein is CASSLGKGNTEAFF.

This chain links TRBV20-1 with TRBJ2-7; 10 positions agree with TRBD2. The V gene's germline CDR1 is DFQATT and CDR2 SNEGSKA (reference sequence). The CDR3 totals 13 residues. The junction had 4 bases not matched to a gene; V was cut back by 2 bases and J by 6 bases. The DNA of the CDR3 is TGCAGTGCTAGACTAGCGGGGGTGACCGAGCAGTACTTC. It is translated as CSARLAGVTEQYF.

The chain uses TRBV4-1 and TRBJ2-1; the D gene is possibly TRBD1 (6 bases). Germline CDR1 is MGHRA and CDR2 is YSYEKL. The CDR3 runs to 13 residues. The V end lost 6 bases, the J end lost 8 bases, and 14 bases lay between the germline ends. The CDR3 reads CASSHMDSYEQFF. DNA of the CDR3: TGCGCCAGCAGTCACATGGACAGTTATGAGCAGTTCTTC.

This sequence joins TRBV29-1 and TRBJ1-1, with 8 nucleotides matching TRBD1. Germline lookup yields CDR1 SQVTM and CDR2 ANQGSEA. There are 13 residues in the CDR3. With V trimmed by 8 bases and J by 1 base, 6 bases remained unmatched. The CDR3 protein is CSLSTGANTEAFF. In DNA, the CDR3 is TGCAGCTTATCGACAGGGGCGAACACTGAAGCTTTCTTT.

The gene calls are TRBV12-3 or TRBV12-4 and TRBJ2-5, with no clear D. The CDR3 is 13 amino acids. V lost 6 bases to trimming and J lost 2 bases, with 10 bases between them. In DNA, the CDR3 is TGTGCCAGCAGCCAGCTCCATCAAGAGACCCAGTACTTC. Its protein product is CASSQLHQETQYF.

The CDR3 region has the DNA TGTGCCAGCAGTCCAAGGACAGGGAGAGGTGAAAAACTGTTTTTT. Protein sequence: CASSPRTGRGEKLFF. The chain joins TRBV27 to TRBJ1-4; 8 bases are a match to TRBD1. This CDR3 region has 15 residues. Germline-derived CDR1 and CDR2 are MNHEY and SMNVEV (reference sequence). With 5 bases clipped from V and 7 bases from J, the junction kept 9 bases outside the gene matches.

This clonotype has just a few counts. The CDR3: CSVGRGSTDTQYF. CDR3 nucleotide sequence: TGCAGCGTTGGGCGGGGGAGCACAGATACGCAGTATTTT. The gene calls are TRBV29-1 and TRBJ2-3, with 7 bases lining up with TRBD2. V lost 4 bases, J lost 0 bases, and 1 base stayed unmatched. The CDR3 is made up of 13 amino acids. The germline V gene encodes CDR1 SQVTM and CDR2 ANQGSEA.

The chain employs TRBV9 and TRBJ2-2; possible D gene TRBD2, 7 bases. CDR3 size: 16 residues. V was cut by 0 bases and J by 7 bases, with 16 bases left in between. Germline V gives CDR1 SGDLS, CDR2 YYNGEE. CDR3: CASSVAVGGPGGELFF. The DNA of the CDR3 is TGTGCCAGCAGCGTAGCTGTGGGGGGGCCAGGCGGGGAGCTGTTTTTT. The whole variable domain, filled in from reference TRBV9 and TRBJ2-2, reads DSGVTQTPKHLITATGQRVTLRCSPRSGDLSVYWYQQSLDQGLQFLIQYYNGEERAKGNILERFSAQQFPDLHSELNLSSLELGDSALYFCASSVAVGGPGGELFFGEGSRLTVL.

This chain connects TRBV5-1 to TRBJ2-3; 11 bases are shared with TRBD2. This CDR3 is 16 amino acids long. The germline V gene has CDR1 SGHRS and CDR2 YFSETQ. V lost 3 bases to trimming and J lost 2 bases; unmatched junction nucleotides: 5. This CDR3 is CASSSGTSGNTDTQYF. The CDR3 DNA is TGCGCCAGCAGCTCCGGGACTAGCGGCAACACAGATACGCAGTATTTT.

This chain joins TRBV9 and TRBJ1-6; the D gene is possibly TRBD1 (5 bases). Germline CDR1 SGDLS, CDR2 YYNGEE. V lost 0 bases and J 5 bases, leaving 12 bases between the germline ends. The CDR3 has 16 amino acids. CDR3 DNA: TGTGCCAGCAGCGTAGAGGGGACCTTAGATAATTCACCCCTCCACTTT. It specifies CASSVEGTLDNSPLHF.

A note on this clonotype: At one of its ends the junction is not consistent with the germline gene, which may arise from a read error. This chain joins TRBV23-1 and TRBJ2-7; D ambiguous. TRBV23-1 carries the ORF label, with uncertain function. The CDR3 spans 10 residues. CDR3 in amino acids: CASSSNEQYF. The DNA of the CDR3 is TGCGCCAGCTCCTCCAACGAGCAGTACTTC.

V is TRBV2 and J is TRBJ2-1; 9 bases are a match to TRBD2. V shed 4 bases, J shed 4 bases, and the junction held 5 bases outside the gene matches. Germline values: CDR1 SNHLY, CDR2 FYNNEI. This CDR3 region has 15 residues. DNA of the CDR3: TGTGCCAGCAGTGCCTTAGCGGGGGATTACAATGAGCAGTTCTTC. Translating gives CASSALAGDYNEQFF.

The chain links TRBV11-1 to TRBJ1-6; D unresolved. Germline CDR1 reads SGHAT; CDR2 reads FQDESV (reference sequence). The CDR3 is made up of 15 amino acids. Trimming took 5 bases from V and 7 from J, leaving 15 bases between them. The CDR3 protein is CASSGIPVGNSPLHF. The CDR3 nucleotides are TGTGCCAGCAGCGGGATCCCGGTAGGGAATTCACCCCTCCACTTT.

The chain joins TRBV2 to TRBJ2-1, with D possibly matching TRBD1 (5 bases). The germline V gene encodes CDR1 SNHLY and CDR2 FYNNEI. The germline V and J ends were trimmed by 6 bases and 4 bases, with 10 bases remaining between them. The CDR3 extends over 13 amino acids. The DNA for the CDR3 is TGTGCCAGCAGATTTGACAGTTACAATGAGCAGTTCTTC. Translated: CASRFDSYNEQFF.

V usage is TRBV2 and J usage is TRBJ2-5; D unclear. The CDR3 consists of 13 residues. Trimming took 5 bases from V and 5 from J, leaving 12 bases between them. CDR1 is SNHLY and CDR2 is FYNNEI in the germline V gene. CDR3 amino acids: CASSPYGIETQYF. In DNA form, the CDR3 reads TGTGCCAGCAGTCCTTATGGGATTGAGACCCAGTACTTC.

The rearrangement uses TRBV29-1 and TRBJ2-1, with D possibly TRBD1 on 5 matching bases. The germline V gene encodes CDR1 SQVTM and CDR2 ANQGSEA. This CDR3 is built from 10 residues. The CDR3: CRGRDNEQFF. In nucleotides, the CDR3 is TGCAGGGGCAGGGACAATGAGCAGTTCTTC.

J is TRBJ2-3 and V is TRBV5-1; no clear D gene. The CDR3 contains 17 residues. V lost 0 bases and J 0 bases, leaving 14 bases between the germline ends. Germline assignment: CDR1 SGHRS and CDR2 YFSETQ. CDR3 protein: CASSLARAGVSTDTQYF. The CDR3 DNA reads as TGCGCCAGCAGCTTGGCCCGGGCAGGAGTTAGCACAGATACGCAGTATTTT.

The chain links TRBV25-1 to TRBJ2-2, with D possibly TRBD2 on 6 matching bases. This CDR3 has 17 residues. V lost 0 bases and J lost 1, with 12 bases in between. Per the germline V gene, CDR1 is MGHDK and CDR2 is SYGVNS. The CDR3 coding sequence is TGTGCCAGCAGTGAATACGGAGGGCGGGGGAACACCGGGGAGCTGTTTTTT. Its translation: CASSEYGGRGNTGELFF.

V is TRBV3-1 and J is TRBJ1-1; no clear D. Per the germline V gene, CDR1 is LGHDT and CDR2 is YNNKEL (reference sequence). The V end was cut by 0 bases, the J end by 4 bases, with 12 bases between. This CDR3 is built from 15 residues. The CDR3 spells CASSQDGVRVTEAFF. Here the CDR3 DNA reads TGTGCCAGCAGCCAAGATGGGGTCCGGGTCACTGAAGCTTTCTTT.

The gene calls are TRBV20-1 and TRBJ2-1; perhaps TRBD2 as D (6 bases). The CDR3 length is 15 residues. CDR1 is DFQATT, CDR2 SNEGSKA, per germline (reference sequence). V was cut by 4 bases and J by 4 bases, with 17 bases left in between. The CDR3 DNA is TGCAGTGCTACCCCTCTAGCGAAGGGTTACAATGAGCAGTTCTTC. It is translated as CSATPLAKGYNEQFF.

In DNA, the CDR3 is TGTGCCAGCAGCCCCGGGACAGGCTTCTACGAGCAGTACTTC. It yields the protein CASSPGTGFYEQYF. The V gene is TRBV9, the J gene TRBJ2-7, with 8 nucleotides matching TRBD1. CDR3 length: 14 residues. Trimming took 4 bases from V and 3 from J; bases not matched to a gene: 6. CDR1 and CDR2 (germline): SGDLS, YYNGEE.